Following are 18 T cell receptor beta chains from one sample sequenced in a study of blood T cell repertoires in COVID-19. The table came from immunoSEQ multiplex PCR; TCRdb's copy has only in-frame clones and leaves some out. This sample carries roughly 200,000 clones, around 85% of them seen once, and the ten largest clones take 9.5% to 12%. Sequences were obtained from peripheral blood. The receptors were gathered from a human donor with active or convalescent COVID-19. The donor label of this sample is uncertain.

This chain uses TRBV10-3 with TRBJ2-3; perhaps TRBD1 as D (6 bases). Trimming cost V 2 bases and J 5 bases, with 14 bases left between them. Per germline, CDR1 ENHRY and CDR2 SYGVKD. The CDR3 length is 15 residues. The CDR3 is CAISETRTVGDTQYF. The CDR3 nucleotides are TGTGCCATCAGTGAGACCCGGACAGTAGGAGATACGCAGTATTTT.

The chain links TRBV3-1 (or the pseudogene TRBV3-2) to TRBJ1-5, with D uncertain. In germline, CDR1 is LGHDT, CDR2 YNNKEL (reference sequence). V shed 3 bases and J shed 6 bases, with 12 bases lying between them. This CDR3 contains 14 residues. For the CDR3, the DNA is TGTGCCAGCAGCCATTGGGGAGACGGTCAGCCCCAGCATTTT. It encodes CASSHWGDGQPQHF.

The chain is built from TRBV18 and TRBJ1-3; 8 bases line up with TRBD1. Germline CDR1 is KGHSH and CDR2 is LQKENI. This CDR3 has 15 residues. J was trimmed by 0 bases and V by 3 bases; bases with no gene match: 1. CDR3 sequence: CASSPDRASGNTIYF. The CDR3 DNA is TGTGCCAGCTCACCGGACAGGGCCTCTGGAAACACCATATATTTT. Filled out from reference TRBV18 and TRBJ1-3, the complete variable domain reads NAGVMQNPRHLVRRRGQEARLRCSPMKGHSHVYWYRQLPEEGLKFMVYLQKENIIDESGMPKERFSAEFPKEGPSILRIQQVVRGDSAAYFCASSPDRASGNTIYFGEGSWLTVV.

This clone has a handful of counts. The chain recombines TRBV4-3 with TRBJ1-1; 10 nucleotides line up with TRBD1. V lost 2 bases, J lost 5 bases, and 5 bases stayed unmatched. The CDR3 spans 15 residues. In germline, CDR1 is LGHNA, CDR2 YSLEER. The CDR3 loop is CASSQLSGQGTEAFF. The CDR3, as DNA: TGCGCCAGCAGCCAACTATCGGGACAGGGGACTGAAGCTTTCTTT.

V usage is TRBV24-1 and J usage is TRBJ2-1; a weak D match, TRBD2 (5 bases). This CDR3 spans 15 amino acids. CDR1 and CDR2 from the germline V gene are KGHDR and SFDVKD. Trimming cost V 1 base and J 8 bases, with 14 bases left between them. The CDR3 protein is CATSDFGLEEDEQFF. CDR3 sequence (DNA): TGTGCCACCAGTGATTTTGGCCTAGAGGAGGATGAGCAGTTCTTC.

This chain connects TRBV4-3 to TRBJ1-6; D gene ambiguous. The CDR3 loop spans 16 amino acids. Germline lookup yields CDR1 LGHNA and CDR2 YSLEER. Trimming removed 0 bases at V and 7 bases at J, with 13 bases between. The CDR3 sequence: CASSQDPPVQNSPLHF. CDR3 in DNA: TGCGCCAGCAGCCAAGACCCCCCGGTTCAAAATTCACCCCTCCACTTT.

The chain carries TRBV5-1 and TRBJ2-7; D may be TRBD1 (6 bases). Trimming took 4 bases from V and 2 from J, leaving 16 bases between them. The CDR3 has 15 residues. Germline-derived CDR1 and CDR2 are SGHRS and YFSETQ. CDR3 bases: TGCGCCAGCAGCAGAGATGGGACAACAACCTACGAGCAGTACTTC. Its translation is CASSRDGTTTYEQYF.

This clone has only one observation. The rearrangement links TRBV18 to TRBJ1-6; D is perhaps TRBD1 (6 bases). The V gene's germline CDR1 is KGHSH and CDR2 LQKENI. CDR3 length: 15 amino acids. Trimming took 3 bases from V and 9 from J, leaving 15 bases between them. The CDR3 nucleotides read TGTGCCAGCTCACCGGGGGGGGGCGGAAGTTCACCCCTCCACTTT. Translated: CASSPGGGGSSPLHF.

This sequence joins TRBV18 and TRBJ2-1; 9 positions agree with TRBD1. CDR3 size: 15 residues. CDR1 is KGHSH, CDR2 LQKENI, per germline. V lost 3 bases, J lost 5 bases, and 5 bases stayed unmatched. The CDR3 DNA sequence: TGTGCCAGCTCACCCGGGACAGGGTCGAACAATGAGCAGTTCTTC. As protein: CASSPGTGSNNEQFF. Full variable domain (missing parts from reference TRBV18 and TRBJ2-1): NAGVMQNPRHLVRRRGQEARLRCSPMKGHSHVYWYRQLPEEGLKFMVYLQKENIIDESGMPKERFSAEFPKEGPSILRIQQVVRGDSAAYFCASSPGTGSNNEQFFGPGTRLTVL.

The gene calls are TRBV4-2 and TRBJ1-5, with D unclear. The CDR3 consists of 13 residues. Trimming removed 1 base from V and 6 bases from J, with 7 bases in between. Per the germline V gene, CDR1 is LGHNA and CDR2 is YNFKEQ. CDR3 amino acids: CASSQAPGQPQHF. The CDR3 DNA reads as TGTGCCAGCAGCCAAGCTCCAGGTCAGCCCCAGCATTTT.

The chain combines TRBV7-9 with TRBJ1-6, with 8 bases identical to TRBD1. This CDR3 comprises 16 residues. Germline V lookup: CDR1 SEHNR, CDR2 FQNEAQ (reference sequence). J was trimmed by 10 bases and V by 5 bases; bases with no gene match: 13. This CDR3 reads CASSHTNDRGGSPLHF. Written as DNA, the CDR3 is TGTGCCAGCAGCCACACGAACGACAGGGGCGGATCACCCCTCCACTTT. Supplemented by reference TRBV7-9 and TRBJ1-6, the full variable domain reads DTGVSQNPRHKITKRGQNVTFRCDPISEHNRLYWYRQTLGQGPEFLTYFQNEAQLEKSRLLSDRFSAERPKGSFSTLEIQRTEQGDSAMYLCASSHTNDRGGSPLHFGNGTRLTVT.

This chain connects TRBV19 to TRBJ2-1, with D perhaps matching TRBD1 (6 bases). Germline V gene sequence: CDR1 LNHDA, CDR2 SQIVND (reference sequence). The CDR3 spans 13 residues. The V gene lost 6 bases and the J gene lost 6 bases, with 12 bases spanning the gap. The CDR3 reads CASSTNRVNEQFF. Written as DNA, the CDR3 is TGTGCCAGTAGCACCAACAGGGTCAATGAGCAGTTCTTC.

This clone showed up just once. The chain uses TRBV28 and TRBJ1-2; D remains ambiguous. Germline CDR1 reads MDHEN; CDR2 reads SYDVKM. With 7 bases removed from V and 8 bases from J, the gap between germline ends came to 14 bases. The CDR3 extends over 12 amino acids. This chain's CDR3 is CASIPGSGGYTF. CDR3 nucleotide sequence: TGTGCCAGCATTCCCGGGTCTGGAGGCTACACCTTC.

This chain connects TRBV5-6 to TRBJ2-1, with TRBD2 matching over 9 bases. Per germline, CDR1 SGHDT and CDR2 YYEEEE. This CDR3 contains 16 residues. J was trimmed by 4 bases and V by 0 bases; bases with no gene match: 5. CDR3: CASSLVEREVYNEQFF. CDR3 nucleotide sequence: TGTGCCAGCAGCTTGGTCGAGCGGGAGGTATACAATGAGCAGTTCTTC.

The chain carries TRBV7-3 and TRBJ2-1, with TRBD1 matching over 11 bases. Looked up from germline, CDR1 is SGHTA and CDR2 is FQGTGA. This CDR3 spans 14 amino acids. V trimming: 4 bases; J trimming: 9 bases; junction bases outside the gene matches: 5. CDR3 DNA: TGTGCCAGCAGCTGGGACAGGGGGTACGCTGAGCAGTTCTTC. Translated, it gives CASSWDRGYAEQFF.

This clone was counted between two and nine times. This chain links TRBV28 with TRBJ1-2; possibly TRBD1 for D (6 bases). This CDR3 is built from 14 residues. Looked up from germline, CDR1 is MDHEN and CDR2 is SYDVKM. Trimming shortened V by 6 bases and J by 2 bases, and 13 bases separated the two germline ends. CDR3 amino acids: CASSSGDGNYGYTF. The CDR3 DNA is TGTGCCAGCAGCTCAGGGGACGGCAACTATGGCTACACCTTC.

This chain uses TRBV29-1 with TRBJ1-2; 10 nucleotides align to TRBD1. CDR3 length equals 13 residues. V was pared by 6 bases and J by 3 bases, with 4 bases of the junction left unmatched. Germline V gives CDR1 SQVTM, CDR2 ANQGSEA. CDR3 sequence: CSVRQGADYGYTF. The CDR3 DNA reads TGCAGCGTAAGACAGGGGGCAGACTATGGCTACACCTTC. Together with reference TRBV29-1 and TRBJ1-2, the CDR3 gives the full variable domain: SAVISQKPSRDICQRGTSLTIQCQVDSQVTMMFWYRQQPGQSLTLIATANQGSEATYESGFVIDKFPISRPNLTFSTLTVSNMSPEDSSIYLCSVRQGADYGYTFGSGTRLTVV.

The J gene is TRBJ2-5, the V gene TRBV5-1; D call uncertain. This CDR3 has 14 residues. The V gene lost 0 bases and the J gene lost 1 base, with 7 bases spanning the gap. The germline V gene encodes CDR1 SGHRS and CDR2 YFSETQ. The CDR3 sequence: CASSLEPFQETQYF. As DNA, the CDR3 is TGCGCCAGCAGCTTGGAGCCCTTCCAAGAGACCCAGTACTTC. Combining the CDR3 with reference TRBV5-1 and TRBJ2-5 gives the whole variable domain KAGVTQTPRYLIKTRGQQVTLSCSPISGHRSVSWYQQTPGQGLQFLFEYFSETQRNKGNFPGRFSGRQFSNSRSEMNVSTLELGDSALYLCASSLEPFQETQYFGPGTRLLVL.